This paragraph reports one T cell receptor beta chain. These data come from a study of CD8 T cells in Susac syndrome. Reverse transcription of roughly 0.5 to 1 ug RNA was carried out with random hexamers. Amplification of TCR beta CDR3 by immunoSEQ multiplex PCR spanned 54 Vbeta and 13 Jbeta. Each CDR3 protein is one row after TCRdb ran MiXCR on the immunoSEQ multiplex PCR reads. The repertoire holds 150,000 to 200,000 distinct CDR3 sequences, around 93% seen once, with roughly 0.13% in the top ten. The authors negatively isolated CD8+ and CD4+ T cells and FACS-enriched TEMRA cells. CDR1 and CDR2 from the germline V gene are SGDLS and YYNGEE. This CDR3 comprises 15 residues. V dropped 1 base and J dropped 6 bases, with 13 bases sitting between them.

V is TRBV9 and J is TRBJ2-2; maybe TRBD2 (6 bases). The clonotype comes from a human donor in good health. The sample comprised CD4+ T cells from PBMCs. CDR3 DNA: TGTGCCAGCAGCGTAATACCGGAGGGGCCCGGGGAGCTGTTTTTT. This gives the protein CASSVIPEGPGELFF.